Here is one T cell receptor (beta chain) with its context. Looked up from germline, CDR1 is SNHLY and CDR2 is FYNNEI. The trim removed 6 bases at V and 8 bases at J, leaving 11 bases unmatched. There are 15 residues in the CDR3. This sample is drawn from a study of blood T cell repertoires in COVID-19. Study as a whole: Samples representing acute and convalescent COVID-19 were sourced from the United States, Italy and Spain. Sample material is recorded as cDNA or gDNA derived from T cells, B-cell-depleted T cells, or PBMCs.

Original processing methods: Reference gene primer amplification yielded estimated nucleated cell counts. Using immunoSEQ multiplex PCR, the repertoire was profiled, and TCRdb retains in-frame clones only, with some absent. V and J calls and clone size come straight from that table; D and trimming were deduced from the DNA. The sample lists approximately 120,000 clones, roughly 82% occurring once. Sequenced input: peripheral blood. The V call is TRBV2, the J call TRBJ1-3, with 9 bases matching TRBD1. This TCR came from a human donor in a cohort sampled during active COVID-19. CDR3 sequence reads: CASSRTGVREDTIYF. DNA of the CDR3: TGTGCCAGCAGCCGGACAGGGGTTCGCGAGGACACCATATATTTT.